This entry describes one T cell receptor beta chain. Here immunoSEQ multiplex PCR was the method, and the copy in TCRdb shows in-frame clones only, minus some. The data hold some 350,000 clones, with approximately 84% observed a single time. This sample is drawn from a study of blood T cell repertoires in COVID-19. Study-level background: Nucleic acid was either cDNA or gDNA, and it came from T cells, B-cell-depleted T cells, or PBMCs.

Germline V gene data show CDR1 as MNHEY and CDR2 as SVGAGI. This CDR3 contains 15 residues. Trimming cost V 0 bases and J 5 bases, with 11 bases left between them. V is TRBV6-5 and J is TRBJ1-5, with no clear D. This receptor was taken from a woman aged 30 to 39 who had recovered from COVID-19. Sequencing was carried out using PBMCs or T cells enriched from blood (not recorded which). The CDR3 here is CASSYSAPGYQPQHF. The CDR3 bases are TGTGCCAGCAGTTACTCGGCGCCCGGGTATCAGCCCCAGCATTTT.